The 24 T cell receptor beta chains listed next were all sequenced from one sample in a study of a mutant IDH1 vaccine in newly diagnosed glioma. Stated time point: week 35, safety follow-up. The content of each vaccine dose was 300 ug of mutant IDH1 20-mer peptide, and topical imiquimod accompanied it. No antigens are known for them. Here immunoSEQ multiplex PCR was the method, and the copy in TCRdb shows in-frame clones only, minus some. The sample includes about 64,000 clones, 74% seen only once; the top ten take over 4%. The specimen was PBMCs, collected from a glioma patient whose treatment included an IDH1 peptide vaccine. These TCRs come from a man aged 50-60 years with glioma.

V and J are TRBV14 and TRBJ2-2, with a tentative D call TRBD1 (5 bases). The V gene lost 2 bases and the J gene lost 3 bases, with 13 bases spanning the gap. This CDR3 has 16 amino acids. Germline values: CDR1 SGHDN, CDR2 FVKESK. The CDR3 reads CASSQRQGIYTGELFF. The CDR3 coding sequence is TGTGCCAGCAGCCAAAGGCAGGGTATTTACACCGGGGAGCTGTTTTTT.

The CDR3 DNA reads TGCGCCAGCAGCCAATATAAGAGCAATCAGCCCCAGCATTTT. Translation gives CASSQYKSNQPQHF. The V call is TRBV4-1, the J call TRBJ1-5; unclear D gene. Per the germline V gene, CDR1 is MGHRA and CDR2 is YSYEKL. CDR3 length equals 14 residues. The V end was cut by 2 bases, the J end by 1 base, with 6 bases between.

The chain links TRBV29-1 to TRBJ1-3; D uncertain. In germline, CDR1 is SQVTM, CDR2 ANQGSEA. V gave up 7 bases and J gave up 0 bases, with 13 bases separating them. CDR3 length equals 14 residues. CDR3 nucleotides: TGCAGCGCCTCGGGCCAGCCCTCTGGAAACACCATATATTTT. Amino acid sequence: CSASGQPSGNTIYF. The variable domain in full, with the rest retrieved from reference TRBV29-1 and TRBJ1-3, is SAVISQKPSRDICQRGTSLTIQCQVDSQVTMMFWYRQQPGQSLTLIATANQGSEATYESGFVIDKFPISRPNLTFSTLTVSNMSPEDSSIYLCSASGQPSGNTIYFGEGSWLTVV.

This clone was seen a single time. The chain employs TRBV19 and TRBJ2-7; weak D call: TRBD2 (6 bases). Between the trimmed V and J ends, which lost 3 bases and 5 bases, there was a span of 14 bases. This CDR3 region has 14 residues. The V gene's germline CDR1 is LNHDA and CDR2 SQIVND (reference sequence). The DNA for the CDR3 is TGTGCCAGTAGTATGGGGGAGGAGACCGACGAGCAGTACTTC. Translation gives CASSMGEETDEQYF.

The CDR3 DNA follows: TGCGCCAGCAGCTCCTCGGGACTAGCGGGGGGAGAGCAGTACTTC. Its protein is CASSSSGLAGGEQYF. The chain couples TRBV5-1 to TRBJ2-7, with TRBD2 matching 15 bases. The CDR3 runs to 15 residues. CDR1 and CDR2 (germline): SGHRS, YFSETQ. Losses at the gene ends were 3 bases for V and 7 bases for J; bases not matched to a gene: 5. Full variable domain (rest looked up from reference TRBV5-1 and TRBJ2-7): KAGVTQTPRYLIKTRGQQVTLSCSPISGHRSVSWYQQTPGQGLQFLFEYFSETQRNKGNFPGRFSGRQFSNSRSEMNVSTLELGDSALYLCASSSSGLAGGEQYFGPGTRLTVT.

The V and J genes are TRBV12-5 and TRBJ1-6, with D unresolved. Germline V gives CDR1 LGHNT, CDR2 FRNRAP. There are 24 residues in the CDR3. Trimming pared 0 bases from V and 0 bases from J, leaving 30 bases between. The CDR3 spells CASGLVWVWEVLDSGVSYNSPLHF. The CDR3, as DNA: TGTGCTAGTGGTTTGGTTTGGGTGTGGGAGGTACTAGACTCTGGGGTCTCCTATAATTCACCCCTCCACTTT.

V and J are TRBV5-5 and TRBJ1-1; the D is unclear. Germline V gene lookup returns CDR1 SGHKS and CDR2 YYEKEE (reference sequence). This CDR3 is 14 amino acids long. V gave up 3 bases and J gave up 3 bases, with 12 bases separating them. CDR3 sequence reads: CASSSESSYTEAFF. The CDR3 bases are TGTGCCAGCAGCTCCGAGTCGTCGTACACTGAAGCTTTCTTT.

V and J are TRBV10-3 and TRBJ1-5; the D gene is possibly TRBD1 (5 bases). CDR1 ENHRY and CDR2 SYGVKD come from the germline V gene. V lost 3 bases and J lost 0, with 12 bases in between. This CDR3 spans 16 amino acids. The DNA for the CDR3 is TGTGCCATCAGTGACTTAGGGACCGCTAGCAATCAGCCCCAGCATTTT. Translating it yields CAISDLGTASNQPQHF.

This clone came up once. For the CDR3, the DNA is TGTGCCAGCAGCGGTAGGACAGGGGGCCAAGAGACCCAGTACTTC. Its translation: CASSGRTGGQETQYF. V is TRBV9 and J is TRBJ2-5, with 10 bases matching TRBD1. Germline lookup yields CDR1 SGDLS and CDR2 YYNGEE. The trim removed 3 bases at V and 1 base at J, leaving 3 bases unmatched. The CDR3 runs 15 residues.

The V gene is TRBV5-4, the J gene TRBJ2-1; D uncertain. Trimming left V 0 bases short and J 9 bases short, with 7 bases between. Germline V gene lookup returns CDR1 SGHNT and CDR2 YYREEE (reference sequence). This CDR3 has 12 amino acids. The CDR3 region is CASSLAVGEQFF. Here the CDR3 DNA reads TGTGCCAGCAGCTTGGCCGTGGGTGAGCAGTTCTTC.

CDR3 in DNA: TGTGCCAGCTCACCAGGACGGTCCCAAGAGACCCAGTACTTC. Encoded protein: CASSPGRSQETQYF. The chain employs TRBV18 and TRBJ2-5; D is unresolved. This CDR3 contains 14 residues. V gave up 2 bases and J gave up 1 base, with 8 bases separating them. Germline V gene data show CDR1 as KGHSH and CDR2 as LQKENI.

The chain couples TRBV27 to TRBJ2-3; no clear D gene. CDR3 size: 13 residues. Germline assignment: CDR1 MNHEY and CDR2 SMNVEV (reference sequence). With 2 bases removed from V and 4 bases from J, the gap between germline ends came to 7 bases. CDR3 DNA: TGTGCCAGCAGTTTAAGGTATGCAGATACGCAGTATTTT. It translates to CASSLRYADTQYF.

This clone was counted between two and nine times. The gene calls are TRBV2 and TRBJ1-4; TRBD1 matches 7 bases. Trimming removed 11 bases from V and 4 bases from J; junction bases left unmatched: 4. From germline, CDR1 is SNHLY and CDR2 FYNNEI. The CDR3 is 12 residues long. The CDR3 DNA follows: TGTGCCGGACAGGTGTTTAATGAAAAACTGTTTTTT. It codes for CAGQVFNEKLFF.

The chain uses TRBV19 and TRBJ1-1; 9 bases are a match to TRBD1. The ends lost 5 bases at V and 0 bases at J; junction bases unmatched: 7. There are 16 residues in the CDR3. Germline CDR1 is LNHDA and CDR2 is SQIVND (reference sequence). CDR3 residues: CASSSVGTGLNTEAFF. Written as DNA, the CDR3 is TGTGCCAGTAGTTCAGTCGGGACAGGGCTGAACACTGAAGCTTTCTTT.

This chain uses TRBV6-6 with TRBJ2-7, with D possibly TRBD2 on 5 matching bases. Germline assignment: CDR1 MNHNY and CDR2 SVGAGI (reference sequence). This CDR3 is built from 15 residues. The V end lost 2 bases, the J end lost 3 bases, and 14 bases lay between the germline ends. The CDR3 protein is CASSYLQTGGYEQYF. The CDR3 DNA follows: TGTGCCAGCAGTTACCTTCAGACCGGAGGCTACGAGCAGTACTTC.

The chain has TRBV6-6 and TRBJ2-5; D is perhaps TRBD1 (6 bases). V lost 7 bases and J 5 bases, leaving 17 bases between the germline ends. CDR1 and CDR2 (germline): MNHNY, SVGAGI (reference sequence). The CDR3 has 14 amino acids. In DNA, the CDR3 is TGTGCCAGCACCGGAACAGGGATAATGGAGACCCAGTACTTC. It codes for CASTGTGIMETQYF.

This clone is a singleton in its sample. This sequence joins TRBV6-5 and TRBJ1-5; tentative D call: TRBD1 (6 bases). Germline V CDR1 and CDR2: MNHEY, SVGAGI. CDR3 size: 15 residues. Trimming took off 3 bases at V and 6 bases at J, with 15 bases between the two ends. In nucleotides, the CDR3 is TGTGCCAGCAGTTATTCATACAGGGCCCGTCAGCCCCAGCATTTT. Its translation is CASSYSYRARQPQHF.

The chain links TRBV10-3 to TRBJ2-2; D uncertain. Per germline, CDR1 ENHRY and CDR2 SYGVKD. The CDR3 is 17 amino acids. Trimming took off 1 base at V and 6 bases at J, with 18 bases between the two ends. CDR3 nucleotides: TGTGCCATCAGTGAGTGGGCAGGCACCCATAGGCCCGGGGAGCTGTTTTTT. It is translated as CAISEWAGTHRPGELFF.

This chain joins TRBV19 and TRBJ2-5, with 11 bases matching TRBD2. The CDR3 runs 15 residues. Trimming took 6 bases from V and 1 from J; bases not matched to a gene: 4. The germline V gene has CDR1 LNHDA and CDR2 SQIVND (reference sequence). The DNA of the CDR3 is TGTGCCAGTAGCGTGGGACTAGCGGTCCAAGAGACCCAGTACTTC. Its translation is CASSVGLAVQETQYF.

The J gene is TRBJ2-1, the V gene TRBV4-3, with D unclear. Germline loops: CDR1 LGHNA, CDR2 YSLEER. V gave up 0 bases and J gave up 4 bases, with 10 bases separating them. This CDR3 contains 15 residues. In DNA, the CDR3 is TGCGCCAGCAGCCAAGATGCGACGGAGTACAATGAGCAGTTCTTC. This sequence encodes CASSQDATEYNEQFF.

The rearrangement uses TRBV6-5 and TRBJ2-7; D may be TRBD1 or TRBD2 (5 bases each). The CDR3 spans 12 residues. The V end lost 6 bases, the J end lost 7 bases, and 13 bases lay between the germline ends. Per germline, CDR1 MNHEY and CDR2 SVGAGI. CDR3 protein: CASSSGTAEQYF. CDR3 coding DNA: TGTGCCAGCAGCTCCGGGACGGCGGAGCAGTACTTC.

This sequence joins TRBV18 and TRBJ2-1, with D perhaps TRBD2 (5 bases). Trimming took 3 bases from V and 5 from J, leaving 17 bases between them. The CDR3 consists of 16 residues. The germline V gene has CDR1 KGHSH and CDR2 LQKENI. In DNA form, the CDR3 reads TGTGCCAGCTCACCTATCACAGCGGAGGCCGACAATGAGCAGTTCTTC. This sequence encodes CASSPITAEADNEQFF. The variable domain in full, completed from reference TRBV18 and TRBJ2-1, reads NAGVMQNPRHLVRRRGQEARLRCSPMKGHSHVYWYRQLPEEGLKFMVYLQKENIIDESGMPKERFSAEFPKEGPSILRIQQVVRGDSAAYFCASSPITAEADNEQFFGPGTRLTVL.

This clone has just a few counts. The rearrangement joins TRBV10-3 to TRBJ2-2; tentative D call: TRBD1 (6 bases). This CDR3 contains 16 residues. With 2 bases removed from V and 3 bases from J, the gap between germline ends came to 13 bases. Germline V lookup: CDR1 ENHRY, CDR2 SYGVKD. DNA of the CDR3: TGTGCCATCAGTGAGATGGACAGAGGATACACCGGGGAGCTGTTTTTT. Translating gives CAISEMDRGYTGELFF.

The chain employs TRBV6-5 and TRBJ2-2; D may be TRBD1 (6 bases). V dropped 6 bases and J dropped 4 bases, with 15 bases sitting between them. The CDR3 totals 15 residues. Looked up from germline, CDR1 is MNHEY and CDR2 is SVGAGI. The CDR3 nucleotides are TGTGCCAGCAGCTACCAACAGGGCCCCACCGGGGAGCTGTTTTTT. Translation gives CASSYQQGPTGELFF.